These 13 T cell receptor beta chains were all obtained from the same sample, sequenced in a study of Ad26.COV2.S vaccination and SARS-CoV-2 variants. Treatment meaning: some 20 received Ad26.COV2.S at low or high dose, single or two shots; 5 received placebo; per-sample allocation not given. Specimen acquisition occurred on day 63 following the initial vaccine or placebo injection. Repertoires were generated with immunoSEQ multiplex PCR, while TCRdb's copy carries only in-frame clones and drops some. The sample contains about 440,000 clones, about 90% of which appear only once. The sequencing here drew on peripheral blood, taken in a trial of Ad26.COV2.S vaccine versus placebo. The receptors derive from a person between 18 and 59 years old who received the Ad26.COV2.S COVID-19 vaccine or a placebo.

V and J are TRBV10-3 and TRBJ2-1; D may be TRBD2 (6 bases). Between the trimmed V and J ends, which lost 2 bases and 6 bases, there was a span of 8 bases. This CDR3 has 13 residues. Germline-derived CDR1 and CDR2 are ENHRY and SYGVKD. The CDR3 nucleotides read TGTGCCATCAGTGAGGGAGGGGTCAATGAGCAGTTCTTC. Translating gives CAISEGGVNEQFF.

The chain is built from TRBV3-1 (or the pseudogene TRBV3-2) and TRBJ2-5; 7 positions match TRBD1. CDR1 and CDR2 from the germline V gene are LGHDT and YNNKEL (reference sequence). The J segment lost 6 bases and the V segment lost 0 bases, leaving 7 bases of the junction unmatched. CDR3 size: 15 residues. In DNA form, the CDR3 reads TGTGCCAGCAGCCAAGAGGGGACAGTAATAAAGACCCAGTACTTC. Translated: CASSQEGTVIKTQYF.

This clone was counted a few times. This rearrangement joins TRBV27 to TRBJ2-7; 9 positions agree with TRBD1. From germline, CDR1 is MNHEY and CDR2 SMNVEV (reference sequence). The CDR3 extends over 15 amino acids. V lost 5 bases to trimming and J lost 2 bases; unmatched junction nucleotides: 7. This CDR3 reads CASSPWGQGTYEQYF. The CDR3 bases are TGTGCCAGCAGTCCCTGGGGACAGGGAACCTACGAGCAGTACTTC.

This clone appeared a single time. The CDR3 DNA reads as TGTGCCAGCAGTGAAAGCGGGAATTACAATGAGCAGTTCTTC. This codes for CASSESGNYNEQFF. The V gene is TRBV25-1, the J gene TRBJ2-1, with 7 bases aligning to TRBD2. The CDR3 has 14 amino acids. The junction had 2 bases not matched to a gene; V was cut back by 2 bases and J by 4 bases. Germline assignment: CDR1 MGHDK and CDR2 SYGVNS.

This chain joins TRBV7-9 and TRBJ2-1; no definite D call. The CDR3 sequence is 17 residues long. V shed 1 base and J shed 6 bases, with 19 bases lying between them. CDR1 SEHNR and CDR2 FQNEAQ come from the germline V gene (reference sequence). Here the CDR3 reads CASSLGIGSKPGNEQFF. CDR3 nucleotide sequence: TGTGCCAGCAGCTTAGGGATCGGGTCTAAGCCGGGCAATGAGCAGTTCTTC.

V is TRBV4-1 and J is TRBJ2-7; 10 nucleotides line up with TRBD2. The V segment lost 0 bases and the J segment 7 bases; nucleotides outside the gene matches: 6. There are 15 residues in the CDR3. Germline CDR1 is MGHRA and CDR2 is YSYEKL. CDR3 coding DNA: TGCGCCAGCAGCCAAGATGGAGCGGGAGGGGGAGAGCAGTACTTC. Translation: CASSQDGAGGGEQYF.

This clone was observed a single time. The gene calls are TRBV24-1 and TRBJ2-1; 7 nucleotides agree with TRBD2. CDR3 size: 16 residues. Germline V gene data show CDR1 as KGHDR and CDR2 as SFDVKD. Trimming cost V 7 bases and J 6 bases; bases outside gene matches: 14. CDR3 DNA sequence: TGTGCCACCAGCACCTTCGTAGCGGGCGACTCCAATGAGCAGTTCTTC. Protein: CATSTFVAGDSNEQFF.

This rearrangement joins TRBV27 to TRBJ2-2, with 8 bases fitting TRBD2. Trimming took 3 bases from V and 5 from J; bases not matched to a gene: 5. The germline gives CDR1 MNHEY, CDR2 SMNVEV (reference sequence). CDR3 size: 15 residues. The CDR3 nucleotides read TGTGCCAGCAGTTTCGGGAGGGTGGGGACCGGGGAGCTGTTTTTT. Amino acids: CASSFGRVGTGELFF.

The genes are TRBV7-3 and TRBJ2-3; TRBD1 is a possible D gene (6 bases). The V end was cut by 3 bases, the J end by 6 bases, with 10 bases between. The length of the CDR3 is 13 residues. In germline, CDR1 is SGHTA, CDR2 FQGTGA. The CDR3 bases are TGTGCCAGCAGCTTTACGAGGGGGGATACGCAGTATTTT. Amino acids: CASSFTRGDTQYF.

The chain joins TRBV27 to TRBJ2-1, with D unresolved. The CDR3 loop spans 13 amino acids. Germline assignment: CDR1 MNHEY and CDR2 SMNVEV (reference sequence). Trimming removed 3 bases from V and 4 bases from J, with 7 bases in between. The CDR3 DNA reads TGTGCCAGCAGTTTGCGGAAATACAATGAGCAGTTCTTC. This sequence encodes CASSLRKYNEQFF.

The chain has TRBV3-1 (or the pseudogene TRBV3-2) and TRBJ1-2; tentatively, D is TRBD1 (6 bases). CDR1 LGHDT and CDR2 YNNKEL come from the germline V gene (reference sequence). Trimming removed 1 base from V and 3 bases from J, with 6 bases in between. CDR3 length: 13 residues. CDR3 sequence reads: CASSQGTDYGYTF. CDR3 coding DNA: TGTGCCAGCAGCCAAGGGACAGACTATGGCTACACCTTC.

V gene TRBV5-4 combines with J gene TRBJ2-5; D may correspond to TRBD1 or TRBD2 (5 bases each). The V end lost 6 bases, the J end lost 1 base, and 16 bases lay between the germline ends. CDR3 length: 15 amino acids. CDR1 is SGHNT, CDR2 YYREEE, per germline (reference sequence). This CDR3 reads CASNRQPGIQETQYF. The CDR3 nucleotides read TGTGCCAGCAACCGACAGCCCGGGATCCAAGAGACCCAGTACTTC.

The J gene is TRBJ2-3, the V gene TRBV6-5; 8 nucleotides line up with TRBD2. CDR3 size: 13 residues. The germline CDR1 and CDR2 sequences are MNHEY and SVGAGI. J lost 6 bases, V lost 6 bases, and 5 bases had no gene match. Written as DNA, the CDR3 is TGTGCCAGCAGCCGGACTAGCCGGGATACGCAGTATTTT. This translates into CASSRTSRDTQYF.